A selection of T cell receptor beta chains follows, all from one sample in a study of T cells expressing NK-cell markers. TCRdb reprocessed the 5' RACE reads, with one entry per CDR3 protein and no DNA. This table holds about 150,000 distinct CDR3 sequences. The sequencing input was blood T cells: a sorted CD56 or NKG2C T cell subset, CD4+ or CD8+ T cells, or bulk PBMC T cells (not recorded which). The source of these receptors is a man aged 18-75 years in good health. CDR3s include the opening cysteine and the closing phenylalanine or tryptophan.

TRBJ2-5 | TRBV6-1 | 14 | CASSGGGTVAAQYF
TRBJ2-5 | TRBV19 | 16 | CASSSGQGALVETQYF
TRBJ2-1 | TRBV6-1 | 15 | CATQARGTGSDEQFF
TRBJ2-7 | TRBV2 | 15 | CASKSWGGARYEQYF
TRBJ2-7 | TRBV28 | 14 | CASSSYRGAYEQYF
TRBJ2-5 | TRBV20-1 | 14 | CSARSGASMETQYF
TRBJ2-1 | TRBV15 | 16 | CATSRDRAGATNEQFF
TRBJ1-5 | TRBV2 | 15 | CASSEAQLVNQPQHF
TRBJ2-5 | TRBV20-1 | 13 | CSARLGVGETQYF
TRBJ2-1 | TRBV20-1 | 13 | CSAMDRNYNEQFF
TRBJ1-4 | TRBV7-8 | 14 | CASSRVATNEKLFF
TRBJ2-3 | TRBV5-6 | 14 | CASSDGFSIDTQYF
TRBJ1-1 | TRBV9 | 11 | CASVGGGEAFF
TRBJ1-6 | TRBV10-3 | 14 | CAIKGGWDNSPLHF
TRBJ2-5 | TRBV14 | 15 | CASSQEQGVVETQYF
TRBJ2-1 | TRBV20-1 | 13 | CSARVGLYDEQFF
TRBJ1-5 | TRBV19 | 15 | CASSPRQGAGQPQHF
TRBJ2-5 | TRBV11-1 | 13 | CASSSDRGKTQYF
TRBJ2-7 | TRBV5-4 | 16 | CASSSNENERSYEQYF
TRBJ2-7 | TRBV6-5 | 16 | CASSYMVAGTPYEQYF
TRBJ2-3 | TRBV27 | 17 | CASSFLPAGSSTDTQYF
TRBJ2-5 | TRBV12-3/TRBV12-4 | 13 | CASTQGYQETQYF
TRBJ2-2 | TRBV12-3/TRBV12-4 | 16 | CASTYWTDLNTGELFF
TRBJ2-1 | TRBV7-9 | 16 | CASSPTSGGIFDEQFF
TRBJ2-5 | TRBV7-9 | 14 | CASSYSGLSETQYF
TRBJ1-1 | TRBV30 | 14 | CAWQHRGWVTEAFF
TRBJ2-7 | TRBV15 | 16 | CATSALGSRGSDEQYF
TRBJ1-5 | TRBV12-3/TRBV12-4 | 14 | CASSWAGWNQPQHF
TRBJ2-1 | TRBV10-3 | 14 | CAISGPPSYNEQFF
TRBJ2-1 | TRBV5-1 | 15 | CASSIQRGGPNEQFF
TRBJ2-5 | TRBV7-2 | 15 | CASSFGAREQETQYF
TRBJ1-6 | TRBV3-1 | 15 | CASSQEGARNSPLHF
TRBJ1-1 | TRBV13 | 13 | CASSEDRGPEAFF
TRBJ2-2 | TRBV9 | 21 | CASSVALSNSTYTANTGELFF
TRBJ2-7 | TRBV3-1 | 15 | CASSPGYGSGYEQYF
TRBJ2-1 | TRBV6-5 | 14 | CASSYISPNNEQFF
TRBJ1-5 | TRBV10-3 | 15 | CAIWGGQGADQPQHF
TRBJ2-7 | TRBV12-3/TRBV12-4 | 15 | CASRAATETNYEQYF
TRBJ2-3 | TRBV27 | 16 | CASSLVRAGGTDTQYF
TRBJ1-3 | TRBV12-3/TRBV12-4 | 14 | CASSSGYSGNTIYF
TRBJ1-1 | TRBV5-4 | 16 | CASSHEGGYLDTEAFF
TRBJ1-3 | TRBV12-3/TRBV12-4 | 15 | CASSSWAGSGNTIYF
TRBJ2-5 | TRBV4-2 | 16 | CASSQARAGSQETQYF